The sequence of this T cell receptor (beta chain) was determined in a study of OX40 agonist ivuxolimab in advanced cancers. Across the study: Patients were treated with ivuxolimab, an agonistic anti-OX40 (CD134) antibody. Whole-study results and caveats: Partial responders receiving 0.1-3.0 mg/kg showed among the lowest clonal expansion.

This CDR3 has 13 residues. Germline values: CDR1 SEHNR, CDR2 FQNEAQ (reference sequence). Trimming at V came to 1 base and at J to 6 bases, leaving 2 bases not matched to a gene. A note on this clone: The antigen is not known.

Assay used: immunoSEQ multiplex PCR; TCRdb lists only in-frame clones, some missing. This table holds approximately 25,000 clones, roughly 85% found once. The V call is TRBV7-9, the J call TRBJ1-2, with 7 bases aligning to TRBD1. The specimen was CD4+ or CD8+ T cells sorted from blood, collected in a trial of the OX40 agonist ivuxolimab. This TCR derives from an adult with an advanced solid tumor such as melanoma, head and neck, liver or kidney cancer. The CDR3 DNA sequence: TGTGCCAGCAGCTTAGGAGGGGGCGATGGCTACACCTTC. This codes for CASSLGGGDGYTF.